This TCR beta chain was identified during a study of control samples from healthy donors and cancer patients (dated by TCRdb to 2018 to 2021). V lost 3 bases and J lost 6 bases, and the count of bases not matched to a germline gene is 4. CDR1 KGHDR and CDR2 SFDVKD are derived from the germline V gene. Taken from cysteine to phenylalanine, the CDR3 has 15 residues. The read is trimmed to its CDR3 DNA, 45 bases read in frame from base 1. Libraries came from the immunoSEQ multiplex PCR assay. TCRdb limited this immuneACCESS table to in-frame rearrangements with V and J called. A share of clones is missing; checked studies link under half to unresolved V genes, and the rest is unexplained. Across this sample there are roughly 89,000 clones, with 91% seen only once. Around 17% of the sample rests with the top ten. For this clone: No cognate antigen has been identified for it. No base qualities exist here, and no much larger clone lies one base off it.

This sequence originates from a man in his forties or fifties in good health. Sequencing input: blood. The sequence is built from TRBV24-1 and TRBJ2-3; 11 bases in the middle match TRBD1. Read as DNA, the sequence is TGTGCCACCAGTGATGGGGGACAGGGGGGGGATACGCAGTATTTT. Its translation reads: CATSDGGQGGDTQYF.